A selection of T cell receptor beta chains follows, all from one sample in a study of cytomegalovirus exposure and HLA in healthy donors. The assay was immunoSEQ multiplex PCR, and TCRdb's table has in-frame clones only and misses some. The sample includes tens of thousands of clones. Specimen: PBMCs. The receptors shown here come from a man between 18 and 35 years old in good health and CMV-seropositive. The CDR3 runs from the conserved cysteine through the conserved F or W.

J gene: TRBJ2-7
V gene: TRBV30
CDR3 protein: CACRLASHEQYF

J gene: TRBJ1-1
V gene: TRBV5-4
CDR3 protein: CASRGGLNTEAFF

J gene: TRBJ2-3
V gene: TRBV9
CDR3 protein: CASSVFGGAGETDTQYF

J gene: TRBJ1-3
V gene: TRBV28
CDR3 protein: CASSFDRGLAIYF

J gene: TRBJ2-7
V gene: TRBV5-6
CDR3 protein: CASSLSMGGRTYEQYF

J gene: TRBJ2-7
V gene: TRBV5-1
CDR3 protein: CASSPGVGGSQPAYEQYF

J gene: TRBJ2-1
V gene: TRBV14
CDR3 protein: CASSQALQTVYNEQFF

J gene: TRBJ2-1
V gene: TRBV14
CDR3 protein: CASSSRTKREGHYGEQFF

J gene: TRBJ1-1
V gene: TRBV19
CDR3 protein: CASSISGGGTEAFF

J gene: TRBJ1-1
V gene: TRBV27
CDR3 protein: CASSFGGRSEAFF

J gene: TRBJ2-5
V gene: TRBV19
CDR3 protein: CASSIVQQETQYF

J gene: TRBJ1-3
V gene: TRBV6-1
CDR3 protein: CASSEGMRFSGNTIYF

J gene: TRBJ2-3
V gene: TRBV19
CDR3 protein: CASTRSGTTDTQYF

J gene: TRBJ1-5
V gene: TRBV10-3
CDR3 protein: CATSLEFYQPQHF

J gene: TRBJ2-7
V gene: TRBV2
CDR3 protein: CASSVQGLGEQYF

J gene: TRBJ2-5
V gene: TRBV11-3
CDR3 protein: CASSLAAGEGVETQYF

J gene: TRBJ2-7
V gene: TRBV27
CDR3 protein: CASSLLALAGPYEQYF

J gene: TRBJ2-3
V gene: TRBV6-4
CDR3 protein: CASSDGGSTQYF

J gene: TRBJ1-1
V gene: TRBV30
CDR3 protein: CAWSTTGVAEAFF

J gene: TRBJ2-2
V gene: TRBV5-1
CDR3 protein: CASSRSGTNTGELFF

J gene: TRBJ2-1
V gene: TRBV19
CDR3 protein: CASSLTSGSFSYNEQFF

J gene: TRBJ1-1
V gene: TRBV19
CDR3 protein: CASTLAGRREHTEAFF

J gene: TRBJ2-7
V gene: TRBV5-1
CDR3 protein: CASSLASRGGHEQYF

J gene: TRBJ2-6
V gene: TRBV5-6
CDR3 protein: CASSLVGLGAYGANVLTF

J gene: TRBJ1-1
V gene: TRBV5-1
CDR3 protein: CASSWTDNTEAFF

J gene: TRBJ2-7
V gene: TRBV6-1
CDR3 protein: CASSRDRGHEQYF

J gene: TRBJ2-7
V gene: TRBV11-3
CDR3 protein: CASSLFGTGGNEQYF

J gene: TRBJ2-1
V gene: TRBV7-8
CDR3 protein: CASSELAGSYNEQFF

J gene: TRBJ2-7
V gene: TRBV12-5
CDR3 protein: CASGPSGTYEQYF

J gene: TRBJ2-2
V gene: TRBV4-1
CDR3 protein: CASSQLTGGFTGELFF

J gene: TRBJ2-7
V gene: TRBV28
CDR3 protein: CASSLFTSGVSYEQYF